This is a list of T cell receptor beta chains from one sample in a study of shared clonotypes between healthy human individuals. The data were produced by immunoSEQ multiplex PCR, yet TCRdb's version contains in-frame clones alone and is incomplete. This sample has approximately 980,000 clones; approximately 80% occur once, and the top ten carry around 1.5%. The sample was memory CD4+ T cells sorted from blood. Receptor source: a man between 18 and 35 years old in good health. CDR3s include the opening cysteine and the closing phenylalanine or tryptophan. A D gene is named only where the DNA matches it firmly. Some rows have no size entry. The others give once, few or many, or a class for an expanded clone.

V gene: TRBV6-6
CDR3 length: 15
J gene: TRBJ2-3
D gene: .
clone size: .
CDR3 protein: CASSYDWDSTDTQYF
CDR3 DNA: TGTGCCAGCAGTTACGACTGGGACAGCACAGATACGCAGTATTTT

V gene: TRBV5-1
CDR3 length: 13
J gene: TRBJ2-7
D gene: .
clone size: .
CDR3 protein: CASSRDQAYEQYF
CDR3 DNA: TGCGCCAGCAGCCGGGACCAGGCATACGAGCAGTACTTC

V gene: TRBV28
CDR3 length: 12
J gene: TRBJ2-3
D gene: .
clone size: .
CDR3 protein: CASSRAGNTQYF
CDR3 DNA: TGTGCCAGCAGCCGGGCCGGGAATACGCAGTATTTT

V gene: TRBV5-1
CDR3 length: 15
J gene: TRBJ2-1
D gene: .
clone size: .
CDR3 protein: CASSLVRDLYNEQFF
CDR3 DNA: TGCGCCAGCAGCTTGGTTCGGGACCTCTACAATGAGCAGTTCTTC

V gene: TRBV5-6
CDR3 length: 14
J gene: TRBJ1-1
D gene: .
clone size: few
CDR3 protein: CASRKWTVNTEAFF
CDR3 DNA: TGTGCCAGCAGGAAGTGGACAGTTAACACTGAAGCTTTCTTT

V gene: TRBV19
CDR3 length: 14
J gene: TRBJ1-2
D gene: .
clone size: .
CDR3 protein: CASQSGTAVGGYTF
CDR3 DNA: TGTGCCAGCCAATCCGGGACGGCGGTGGGTGGCTACACCTTC

V gene: TRBV7-9
CDR3 length: 14
J gene: TRBJ2-3
D gene: .
clone size: .
CDR3 protein: CASSIGTFTDTQYF
CDR3 DNA: TGTGCCAGCAGCATTGGGACTTTTACAGATACGCAGTATTTT

V gene: TRBV5-1
CDR3 length: 15
J gene: TRBJ2-7
D gene: TRBD1
clone size: .
CDR3 protein: CASSIGTGDKYEQYF
CDR3 DNA: TGCGCCAGCAGCATCGGGACAGGGGATAAGTACGAGCAGTACTTC

V gene: TRBV28
CDR3 length: 16
J gene: TRBJ2-7
D gene: TRBD1
clone size: .
CDR3 protein: CASSSPGQYSSYEQYF
CDR3 DNA: TGTGCCAGCAGCTCCCCGGGACAGTACTCCTCCTACGAGCAGTACTTC

V gene: TRBV7-2
CDR3 length: 11
J gene: TRBJ2-5
D gene: .
clone size: once
CDR3 protein: CASSTGAPPYF
CDR3 DNA: TGTGCCAGCAGCACCGGAGCTCCCCCGTACTTC

V gene: TRBV7-9
CDR3 length: 11
J gene: TRBJ2-4
D gene: .
clone size: .
CDR3 protein: CASSLGAIQYF
CDR3 DNA: TGTGCCAGCAGCTTAGGAGCAATTCAGTACTTC

V gene: TRBV5-6
CDR3 length: 12
J gene: TRBJ2-4
D gene: TRBD1
clone size: few
CDR3 protein: CASSSQTGVRYF
CDR3 DNA: TGTGCCAGCAGCTCGCAGACAGGGGTAAGGTACTTC

V gene: TRBV11-2
CDR3 length: 14
J gene: TRBJ2-7
D gene: TRBD1
clone size: .
CDR3 protein: CASSLVRTGYEQYF
CDR3 DNA: TGTGCCAGCAGCTTAGTGCGGACAGGTTACGAGCAGTACTTC

V gene: TRBV5-1
CDR3 length: 16
J gene: TRBJ2-5
D gene: .
clone size: .
CDR3 protein: CASLAGHNTAGETQYF
CDR3 DNA: TGCGCCAGCCTCGCGGGTCACAACACCGCCGGGGAGACCCAGTACTTC

V gene: TRBV30
CDR3 length: 14
J gene: TRBJ2-5
D gene: TRBD2
clone size: .
CDR3 protein: CAWRVAGVGETQYF
CDR3 DNA: TGTGCCTGGAGAGTAGCGGGAGTAGGCGAGACCCAGTACTTC

V gene: TRBV15
CDR3 length: 15
J gene: TRBJ2-2
D gene: .
clone size: once
CDR3 protein: CATSRGGMNTGELFF
CDR3 DNA: TGTGCCACCAGCAGAGGAGGGATGAACACCGGGGAGCTGTTTTTT

V gene: TRBV7-2
CDR3 length: 14
J gene: TRBJ1-5
D gene: .
clone size: once
CDR3 protein: CASSRGGVGQPQHF
CDR3 DNA: TGTGCCAGCAGCCGGGGGGGAGTCGGGCAGCCCCAGCATTTT

V gene: TRBV5-4
CDR3 length: 15
J gene: TRBJ2-2
D gene: .
clone size: .
CDR3 protein: CASSLEPGTTGELFF
CDR3 DNA: TGTGCCAGCAGCTTGGAACCCGGGACCACCGGGGAGCTGTTTTTT

V gene: TRBV6-1
CDR3 length: 13
J gene: TRBJ1-1
D gene: TRBD1
clone size: .
CDR3 protein: CASSEESGQKAFF
CDR3 DNA: TGTGCCAGCAGTGAAGAGTCGGGACAGAAAGCTTTCTTT

V gene: TRBV6-1
CDR3 length: 14
J gene: TRBJ1-2
D gene: TRBD1
clone size: .
CDR3 protein: CASSGDRGRYGYTF
CDR3 DNA: TGTGCCAGCAGCGGGGACAGGGGAAGGTATGGCTACACCTTC

V gene: TRBV7-2
CDR3 length: 14
J gene: TRBJ2-5
D gene: .
clone size: .
CDR3 protein: CASSPSWGSETQYF
CDR3 DNA: TGTGCCAGCAGCCCGAGCTGGGGTTCGGAGACCCAGTACTTC

V gene: TRBV5-1
CDR3 length: 13
J gene: TRBJ2-5
D gene: TRBD1
clone size: .
CDR3 protein: CASSLDRVETQYF
CDR3 DNA: TGCGCCAGCAGCTTAGACAGGGTGGAGACCCAGTACTTC

V gene: TRBV10-3
CDR3 length: 13
J gene: TRBJ1-1
D gene: .
clone size: .
CDR3 protein: CAISDTRGEAAFF
CDR3 DNA: TGTGCCATCAGTGATACGAGGGGAGAAGCGGCTTTCTTT

V gene: TRBV5-4
CDR3 length: 11
J gene: TRBJ2-7
D gene: TRBD1
clone size: .
CDR3 protein: CASSQDRVRYF
CDR3 DNA: TGTGCCAGCAGCCAAGACAGGGTGAGGTACTTC

V gene: TRBV6-1
CDR3 length: 13
J gene: TRBJ1-1
D gene: .
clone size: few
CDR3 protein: CASIRVEDTEAFF
CDR3 DNA: TGTGCCAGCATCCGGGTCGAAGACACTGAAGCTTTCTTT

V gene: TRBV27
CDR3 length: 15
J gene: TRBJ2-1
D gene: TRBD2
clone size: once
CDR3 protein: CASSFSGRQNNEQFF
CDR3 DNA: TGTGCCAGCAGTTTTAGCGGGAGACAGAACAATGAGCAGTTCTTC

V gene: TRBV19
CDR3 length: 15
J gene: TRBJ2-2
D gene: .
clone size: .
CDR3 protein: CASSERSANTGELFF
CDR3 DNA: TGTGCCAGTAGTGAGAGGAGCGCGAACACCGGGGAGCTGTTTTTT

V gene: TRBV9
CDR3 length: 14
J gene: TRBJ2-3
D gene: .
clone size: .
CDR3 protein: CASSVDRGTDTQYF
CDR3 DNA: TGTGCCAGCAGCGTTGACCGAGGGACAGATACGCAGTATTTT

V gene: TRBV30
CDR3 length: 11
J gene: TRBJ2-1
D gene: .
clone size: .
CDR3 protein: CAWSGSSQQFF
CDR3 DNA: TGTGCCTGGAGTGGTAGTAGCCAGCAGTTCTTC

V gene: TRBV7-8
CDR3 length: 14
J gene: TRBJ2-5
D gene: .
clone size: few
CDR3 protein: CASSLDDGWETQYF
CDR3 DNA: TGTGCCAGCAGCTTAGATGACGGGTGGGAGACCCAGTACTTC

V gene: TRBV19
CDR3 length: 11
J gene: TRBJ2-5
D gene: .
clone size: .
CDR3 protein: CASRARETQYF
CDR3 DNA: TGTGCCAGTAGGGCTCGCGAGACCCAGTACTTC

V gene: TRBV11-3
CDR3 length: 16
J gene: TRBJ2-3
D gene: TRBD2
clone size: .
CDR3 protein: CASSVGTSGPTDTQYF
CDR3 DNA: TGTGCCAGCAGCGTGGGGACTAGCGGGCCCACAGATACGCAGTATTTT

V gene: TRBV5-8
CDR3 length: 14
J gene: TRBJ2-7
D gene: TRBD2
clone size: .
CDR3 protein: CASRTSGMIYEQYF
CDR3 DNA: TGTGCCAGCAGGACTAGCGGGATGATTTACGAGCAGTACTTC

V gene: TRBV27
CDR3 length: 11
J gene: TRBJ2-7
D gene: .
clone size: .
CDR3 protein: CASSVGFEQYF
CDR3 DNA: TGTGCCAGCAGCGTAGGTTTCGAGCAGTACTTC

V gene: TRBV7-2
CDR3 length: 14
J gene: TRBJ1-1
D gene: .
clone size: few
CDR3 protein: CASHSGGLNTEAFF
CDR3 DNA: TGTGCCAGCCACTCTGGGGGGTTGAACACTGAAGCTTTCTTT

V gene: TRBV9
CDR3 length: 17
J gene: TRBJ2-1
D gene: TRBD2
clone size: .
CDR3 protein: CASSSRTSGSSYNEQFF
CDR3 DNA: TGTGCCAGCAGCTCCCGGACTAGCGGGAGCTCCTACAATGAGCAGTTCTTC

V gene: TRBV19
CDR3 length: 19
J gene: TRBJ2-1
D gene: .
clone size: .
CDR3 protein: CASSISYGVGSNSYNEQFF
CDR3 DNA: TGTGCCAGTAGTATTTCGTACGGGGTAGGCAGCAACTCCTACAATGAGCAGTTCTTC

V gene: TRBV5-4
CDR3 length: 14
J gene: TRBJ2-4
D gene: .
clone size: .
CDR3 protein: CASSPDLAKNIQYF
CDR3 DNA: TGTGCCAGCAGCCCCGACCTAGCCAAAAACATTCAGTACTTC

V gene: TRBV7-2
CDR3 length: 16
J gene: TRBJ2-7
D gene: TRBD1
clone size: .
CDR3 protein: CASTSAPGQGAYEQYF
CDR3 DNA: TGTGCCAGCACCTCCGCACCGGGACAGGGAGCCTACGAGCAGTACTTC

V gene: TRBV6-1
CDR3 length: 13
J gene: TRBJ1-3
D gene: .
clone size: .
CDR3 protein: CASRLALGNTIYF
CDR3 DNA: TGTGCCAGCAGGTTGGCACTAGGAAACACCATATATTTT

V gene: TRBV11-2
CDR3 length: 15
J gene: TRBJ2-7
D gene: .
clone size: .
CDR3 protein: CASSLALLPTYEQYF
CDR3 DNA: TGTGCCAGCAGCTTAGCCCTATTACCTACCTACGAGCAGTACTTC

V gene: TRBV13
CDR3 length: 16
J gene: TRBJ2-1
D gene: TRBD2
clone size: .
CDR3 protein: CASSWSTSGSGNEQFF
CDR3 DNA: TGTGCCAGCAGCTGGAGTACTAGCGGGAGCGGCAATGAGCAGTTCTTC

V gene: TRBV5-8
CDR3 length: 14
J gene: TRBJ1-2
D gene: .
clone size: .
CDR3 protein: CASSLRGVYYGYTF
CDR3 DNA: TGTGCCAGCAGCTTGCGCGGGGTTTACTATGGCTACACCTTC

V gene: TRBV10-3
CDR3 length: 16
J gene: TRBJ1-4
D gene: .
clone size: once
CDR3 protein: CAISESARGRDEKLFF
CDR3 DNA: TGTGCCATCAGTGAGTCCGCCCGAGGTAGAGATGAAAAACTGTTTTTT

V gene: TRBV4-3
CDR3 length: 15
J gene: TRBJ1-4
D gene: TRBD1
clone size: once
CDR3 protein: CASSLGQGQGEKLFF
CDR3 DNA: TGCGCCAGCAGTCTAGGACAGGGCCAGGGGGAAAAACTGTTTTTT

V gene: TRBV5-4
CDR3 length: 18
J gene: TRBJ2-6
D gene: .
clone size: once
CDR3 protein: CASSHDRLSGSGANVLTF
CDR3 DNA: TGTGCCAGCAGCCACGACAGACTATCAGGCTCTGGGGCCAACGTCCTGACTTTC

V gene: TRBV6-1
CDR3 length: 15
J gene: TRBJ2-2
D gene: TRBD2
clone size: .
CDR3 protein: CAARRTSGSGGELFF
CDR3 DNA: TGTGCCGCGAGGCGGACTAGCGGGAGCGGCGGGGAGCTGTTTTTT

V gene: TRBV7-9
CDR3 length: 14
J gene: TRBJ2-7
D gene: .
clone size: few
CDR3 protein: CASSPPGASYEQYF
CDR3 DNA: TGTGCCAGCAGCCCACCAGGGGCGTCCTACGAGCAGTACTTC

V gene: TRBV11-1
CDR3 length: 14
J gene: TRBJ1-4
D gene: .
clone size: many
CDR3 protein: CASSARGLNEKLFF
CDR3 DNA: TGTGCCAGCAGCGCCCGGGGCCTTAATGAAAAACTGTTTTTT

V gene: TRBV5-1
CDR3 length: 12
J gene: TRBJ2-7
D gene: TRBD1
clone size: .
CDR3 protein: CASSTGDYEQYF
CDR3 DNA: TGCGCCAGTTCGACAGGGGACTACGAGCAGTACTTC